This T cell receptor beta chain was sequenced for a study of cytomegalovirus exposure and HLA in healthy donors. CDR1 and CDR2 from the germline V gene are SGHNT and YENEEA. The CDR3 totals 14 residues. V dropped 0 bases and J dropped 4 bases, with 10 bases sitting between them. Comments on this clone: What it binds is unknown.

Sequencing used immunoSEQ multiplex PCR; TCRdb keeps in-frame clones, though not all of them. The table lists under 250,000 clones, roughly 85% of them singletons. General study results and limits: The study designated 150 or so TCR beta chains cytomegalovirus-associated.

What was sequenced was PBMCs. This TCR came from a young woman in good health and CMV-seronegative. The gene calls are TRBV11-3 and TRBJ2-7; the D call may be TRBD1 or TRBD2 (5 bases each). This CDR3 is CASSLDTGGYEQYF. The CDR3 coding sequence is TGTGCCAGCAGCTTAGATACAGGCGGGTACGAGCAGTACTTC.